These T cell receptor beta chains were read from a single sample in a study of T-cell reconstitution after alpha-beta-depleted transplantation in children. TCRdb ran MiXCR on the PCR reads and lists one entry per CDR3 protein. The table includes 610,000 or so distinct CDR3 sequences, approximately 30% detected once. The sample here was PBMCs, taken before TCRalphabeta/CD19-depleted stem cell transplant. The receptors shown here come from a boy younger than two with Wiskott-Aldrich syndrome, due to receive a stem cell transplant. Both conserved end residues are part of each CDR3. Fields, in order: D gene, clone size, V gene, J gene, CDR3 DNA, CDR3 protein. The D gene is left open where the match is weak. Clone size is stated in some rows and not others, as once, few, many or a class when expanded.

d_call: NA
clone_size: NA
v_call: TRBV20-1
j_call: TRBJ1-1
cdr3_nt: TGCAGTGCTACCAGGGAAGTCGACACTGAAGCTTTCTTT
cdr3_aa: CSATREVDTEAFF

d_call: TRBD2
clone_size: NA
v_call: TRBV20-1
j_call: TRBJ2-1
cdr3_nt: TGCAGTGCTAGAGTCTGCAAGCGGGGGGACAATGAGCAGTTCTTC
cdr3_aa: CSARVCKRGDNEQFF

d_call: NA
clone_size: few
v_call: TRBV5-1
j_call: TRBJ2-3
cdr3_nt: TGCGCCAGCAGCTTGCAGGAGACTAGCACAGATACGCAGTATTTT
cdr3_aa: CASSLQETSTDTQYF

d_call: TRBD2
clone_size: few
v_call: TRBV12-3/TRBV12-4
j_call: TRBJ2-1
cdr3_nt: TGTGCCAGCAGTTTAGCGCTTGGGGGGGGCTACAATGAGCAGTTCTTC
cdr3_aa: CASSLALGGGYNEQFF

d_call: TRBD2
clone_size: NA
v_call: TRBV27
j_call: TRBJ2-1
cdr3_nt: TGTGCCAGCAGTCCCCGCAATGGACTAGTTCATAAGTTCTTC
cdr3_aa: CASSPRNGLVHKFF

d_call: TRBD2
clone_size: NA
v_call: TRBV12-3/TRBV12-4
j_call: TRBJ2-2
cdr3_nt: TGTGCCAGCAGTTTTGCCGGACTAGCGGCTACCGGGGAGCTGTTTTTT
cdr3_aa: CASSFAGLAATGELFF

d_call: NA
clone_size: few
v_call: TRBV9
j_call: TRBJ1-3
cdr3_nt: TGTGCCAGCAGCTTCAGCGACTTCTCTGGAAACACCATATATTTT
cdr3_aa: CASSFSDFSGNTIYF

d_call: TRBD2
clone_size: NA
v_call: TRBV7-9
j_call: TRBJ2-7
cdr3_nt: TGTGCCAGCAGCGTAAGGGACTACTCCTACGAGCAGTACTTC
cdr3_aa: CASSVRDYSYEQYF

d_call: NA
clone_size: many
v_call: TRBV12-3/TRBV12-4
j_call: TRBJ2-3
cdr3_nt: TGTGCCAGCTCACCGAGAACAGATACGCAGTATTTT
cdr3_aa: CASSPRTDTQYF

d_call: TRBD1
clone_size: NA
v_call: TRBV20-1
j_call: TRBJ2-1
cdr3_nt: TGCAGTGTCCAGACAGGGTCCTACAATGAGCAGTTCTTC
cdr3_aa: CSVQTGSYNEQFF